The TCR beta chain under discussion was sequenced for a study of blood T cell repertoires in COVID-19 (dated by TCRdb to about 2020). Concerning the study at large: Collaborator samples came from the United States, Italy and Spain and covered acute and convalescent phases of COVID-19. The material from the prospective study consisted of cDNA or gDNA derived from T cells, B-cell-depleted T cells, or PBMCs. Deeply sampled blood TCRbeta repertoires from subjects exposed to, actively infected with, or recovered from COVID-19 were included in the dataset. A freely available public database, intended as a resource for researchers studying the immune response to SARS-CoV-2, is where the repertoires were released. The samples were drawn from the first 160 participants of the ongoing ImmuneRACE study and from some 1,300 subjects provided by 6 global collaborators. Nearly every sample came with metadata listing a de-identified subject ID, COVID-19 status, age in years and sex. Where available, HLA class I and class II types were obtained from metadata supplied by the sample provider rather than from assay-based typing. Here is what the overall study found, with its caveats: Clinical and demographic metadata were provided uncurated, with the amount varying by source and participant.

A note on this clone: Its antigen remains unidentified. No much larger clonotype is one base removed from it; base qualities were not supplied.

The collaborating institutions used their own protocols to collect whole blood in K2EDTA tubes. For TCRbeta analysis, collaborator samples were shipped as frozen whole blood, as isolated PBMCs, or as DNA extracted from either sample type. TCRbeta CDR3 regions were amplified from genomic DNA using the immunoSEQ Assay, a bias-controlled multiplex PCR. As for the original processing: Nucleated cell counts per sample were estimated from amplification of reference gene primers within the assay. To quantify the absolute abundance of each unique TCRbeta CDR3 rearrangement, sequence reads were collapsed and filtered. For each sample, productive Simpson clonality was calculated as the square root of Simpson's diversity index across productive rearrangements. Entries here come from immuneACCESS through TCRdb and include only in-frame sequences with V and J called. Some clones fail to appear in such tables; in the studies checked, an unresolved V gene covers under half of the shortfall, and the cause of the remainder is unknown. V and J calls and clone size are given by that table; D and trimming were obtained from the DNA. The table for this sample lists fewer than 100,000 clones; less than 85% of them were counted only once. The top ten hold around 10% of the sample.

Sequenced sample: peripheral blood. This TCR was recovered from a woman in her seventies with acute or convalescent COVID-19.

The CDR3 is CASKAKGTTYNEQFF. The sequence in DNA is TGTGCCAGCAAGGCGAAGGGGACAACGTACAATGAGCAGTTCTTC. The chain links TRBV6-5 with TRBJ2-1; TRBD1 might be the D gene, on 6 matching bases. Via the germline V gene, CDR1 is MNHEY and CDR2 SVGAGI. The CDR3 contains 15 residues, cysteine and phenylalanine counted. The DNA shown is the 45-base CDR3, in frame from base 1. The junction carries 17 bases between V and J, which are trimmed by 7 bases and 4 bases respectively.